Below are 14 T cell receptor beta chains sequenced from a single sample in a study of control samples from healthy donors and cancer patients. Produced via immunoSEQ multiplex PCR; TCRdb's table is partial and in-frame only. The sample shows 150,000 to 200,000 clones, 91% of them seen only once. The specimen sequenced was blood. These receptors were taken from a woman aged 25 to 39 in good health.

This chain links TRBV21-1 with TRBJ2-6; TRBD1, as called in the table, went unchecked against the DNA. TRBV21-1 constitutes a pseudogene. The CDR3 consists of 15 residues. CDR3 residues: CASSKGASGANVLTF. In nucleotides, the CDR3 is TGTGCCAGCAGCAAAGGGGCCTCTGGGGCCAACGTCCTGACTTTC.

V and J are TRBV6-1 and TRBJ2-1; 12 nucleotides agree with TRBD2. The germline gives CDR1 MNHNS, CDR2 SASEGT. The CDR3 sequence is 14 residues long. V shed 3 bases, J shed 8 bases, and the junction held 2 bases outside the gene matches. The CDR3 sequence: CASSELAGGHEQFF. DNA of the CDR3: TGTGCCAGCAGTGAGCTAGCGGGGGGGCATGAGCAGTTCTTC.

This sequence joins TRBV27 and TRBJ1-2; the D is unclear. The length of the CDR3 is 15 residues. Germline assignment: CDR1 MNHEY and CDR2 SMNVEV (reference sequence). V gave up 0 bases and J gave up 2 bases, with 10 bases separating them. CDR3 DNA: TGTGCCAGCAGTTTATCGGGAGGTAACAACTATGGCTACACCTTC. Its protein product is CASSLSGGNNYGYTF.

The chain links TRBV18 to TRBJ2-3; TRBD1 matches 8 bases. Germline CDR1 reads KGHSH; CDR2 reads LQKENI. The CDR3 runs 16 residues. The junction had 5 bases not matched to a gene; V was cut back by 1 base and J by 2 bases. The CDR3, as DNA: TGTGCCAGCTCACCACGCCGGGACAGGATCACAGATACGCAGTATTTT. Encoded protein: CASSPRRDRITDTQYF. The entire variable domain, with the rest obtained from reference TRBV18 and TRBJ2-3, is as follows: NAGVMQNPRHLVRRRGQEARLRCSPMKGHSHVYWYRQLPEEGLKFMVYLQKENIIDESGMPKERFSAEFPKEGPSILRIQQVVRGDSAAYFCASSPRRDRITDTQYFGPGTRLTVL.

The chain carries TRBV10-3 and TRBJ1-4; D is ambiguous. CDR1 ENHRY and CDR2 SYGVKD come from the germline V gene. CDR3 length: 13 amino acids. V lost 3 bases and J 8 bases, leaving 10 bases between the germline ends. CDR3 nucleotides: TGTGCCATCAGTGAAGGGTTGGAGGAAAAACTGTTTTTT. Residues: CAISEGLEEKLFF.

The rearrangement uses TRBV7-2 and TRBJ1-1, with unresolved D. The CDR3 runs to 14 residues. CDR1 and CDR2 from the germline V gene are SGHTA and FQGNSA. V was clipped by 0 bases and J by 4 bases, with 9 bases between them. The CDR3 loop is CASSLAPSFTEAFF. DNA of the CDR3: TGTGCCAGCAGCTTAGCGCCTAGTTTCACTGAAGCTTTCTTT.

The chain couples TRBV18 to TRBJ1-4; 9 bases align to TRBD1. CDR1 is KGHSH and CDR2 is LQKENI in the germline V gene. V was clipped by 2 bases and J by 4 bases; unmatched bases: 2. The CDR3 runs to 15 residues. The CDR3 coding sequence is TGTGCCAGCTCACCAACAGGGGGCTTTAATGAAAAACTGTTTTTT. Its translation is CASSPTGGFNEKLFF.

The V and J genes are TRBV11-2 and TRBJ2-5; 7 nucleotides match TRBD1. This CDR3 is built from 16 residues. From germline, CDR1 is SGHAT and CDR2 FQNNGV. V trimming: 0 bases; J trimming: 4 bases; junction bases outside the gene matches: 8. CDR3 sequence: CASSLDRGTGAETQYF. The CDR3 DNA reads TGTGCCAGCAGCTTAGATCGGGGCACAGGGGCAGAGACCCAGTACTTC.

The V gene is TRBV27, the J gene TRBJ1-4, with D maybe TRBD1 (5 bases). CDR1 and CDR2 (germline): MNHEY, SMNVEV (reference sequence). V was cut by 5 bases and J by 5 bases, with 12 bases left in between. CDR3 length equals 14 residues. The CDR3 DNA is TGTGCCAGCAGTACCCGGGACGGGAATGAAAAACTGTTTTTT. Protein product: CASSTRDGNEKLFF.

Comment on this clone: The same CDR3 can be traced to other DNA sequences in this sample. CDR3: CASSLAGGPETQYF. CDR3 DNA: TGTGCCAGCAGCTTAGCGGGGGGGCCGGAGACCCAGTACTTC. The chain carries TRBV11-2 and TRBJ2-5, with 8 bases identical to TRBD2. Per the germline V gene, CDR1 is SGHAT and CDR2 is FQNNGV. This CDR3 comprises 14 residues. J lost 5 bases, V lost 1 base, and 3 bases had no gene match.

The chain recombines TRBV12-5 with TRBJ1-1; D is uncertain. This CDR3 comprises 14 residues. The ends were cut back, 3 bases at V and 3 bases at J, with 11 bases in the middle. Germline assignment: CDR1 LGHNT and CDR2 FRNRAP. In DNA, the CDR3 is TGTGCTAGTGGTTTCAGAATGACGGACACTGAAGCTTTCTTT. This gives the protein CASGFRMTDTEAFF.

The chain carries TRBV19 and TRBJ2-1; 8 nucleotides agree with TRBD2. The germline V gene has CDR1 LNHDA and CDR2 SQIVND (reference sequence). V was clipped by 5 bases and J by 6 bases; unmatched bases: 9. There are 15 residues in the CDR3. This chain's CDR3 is CASSSGAGGTNEQFF. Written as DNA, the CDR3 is TGTGCCAGTAGTTCGGGCGCGGGGGGTACCAATGAGCAGTTCTTC.

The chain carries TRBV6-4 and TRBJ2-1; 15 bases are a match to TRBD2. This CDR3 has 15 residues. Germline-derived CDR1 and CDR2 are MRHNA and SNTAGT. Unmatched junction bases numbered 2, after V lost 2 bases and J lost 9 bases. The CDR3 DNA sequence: TGTGCCAGCAGTGACGGGACTAGCGGGGGGTCTGAGCAGTTCTTC. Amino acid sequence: CASSDGTSGGSEQFF.

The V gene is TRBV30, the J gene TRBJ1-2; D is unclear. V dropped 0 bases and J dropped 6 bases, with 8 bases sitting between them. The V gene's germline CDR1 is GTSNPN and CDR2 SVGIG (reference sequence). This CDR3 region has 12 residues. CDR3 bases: TGTGCCTGGAGTGTAGGTGGGAATGGCTACACCTTC. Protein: CAWSVGGNGYTF.